This T cell receptor (beta chain) was identified in a study of Ad26.COV2.S vaccination and SARS-CoV-2 variants. Study background: As a participant in COV1001, the donor was in the Ad26.COV2.S trial arm.

Germline CDR1 is LNHDA and CDR2 is SQIVND (reference sequence). Trimming shortened V by 4 bases and J by 5 bases, and 11 bases separated the two germline ends. CDR3 size: 13 residues. Generated by immunoSEQ multiplex PCR, the TCRdb table keeps only in-frame clones and is missing some. The table lists 200,000 to 250,000 clones, over 75% of them singletons. The treatment here: about 20 received Ad26.COV2.S at low or high dose, single or two shots; 5 received placebo; per-sample allocation not given. The samples were gathered on day 63 after the first injection of vaccine or placebo. This clonotype was sampled from a person aged 18-65 years who received the Ad26.COV2.S COVID-19 vaccine or a placebo. Specimen: peripheral blood, collected in a trial of Ad26.COV2.S vaccine versus placebo. The chain carries TRBV19 and TRBJ1-1; D not certain. The chain's CDR3 is CASSTTQRTEAFF. Written as DNA, the CDR3 is TGTGCCAGTAGTACTACTCAGCGAACTGAAGCTTTCTTT. The full variable domain, rest sourced from reference TRBV19 and TRBJ1-1, is DGGITQSPKYLFRKEGQNVTLSCEQNLNHDAMYWYRQDPGQGLRLIYYSQIVNDFQKGDIAEGYSVSREKKESFPLTVTSAQKNPTAFYLCASSTTQRTEAFFGQGTRLTVV.